The T cell receptor beta chain described here comes from a study of blood T cell repertoires in COVID-19. Generated by immunoSEQ multiplex PCR, the TCRdb table keeps only in-frame clones and is missing some. The data show 150,000 to 200,000 clones, approximately 93% seen once. The V end was cut by 5 bases, the J end by 7 bases, with 14 bases between. The CDR3 spans 13 residues. Germline V gene sequence: CDR1 SEHNR, CDR2 FQNEAQ (reference sequence). The rearrangement links TRBV7-9 to TRBJ1-2, with D tentatively TRBD1 (5 bases). The origin of this receptor is a woman aged 60 to 75 with COVID-19, enrolled during active disease. The source material was peripheral blood. This CDR3 is CASSRDFGSGYTF. CDR3 nucleotides: TGTGCCAGCAGCCGGGACTTCGGGTCTGGCTACACCTTC.